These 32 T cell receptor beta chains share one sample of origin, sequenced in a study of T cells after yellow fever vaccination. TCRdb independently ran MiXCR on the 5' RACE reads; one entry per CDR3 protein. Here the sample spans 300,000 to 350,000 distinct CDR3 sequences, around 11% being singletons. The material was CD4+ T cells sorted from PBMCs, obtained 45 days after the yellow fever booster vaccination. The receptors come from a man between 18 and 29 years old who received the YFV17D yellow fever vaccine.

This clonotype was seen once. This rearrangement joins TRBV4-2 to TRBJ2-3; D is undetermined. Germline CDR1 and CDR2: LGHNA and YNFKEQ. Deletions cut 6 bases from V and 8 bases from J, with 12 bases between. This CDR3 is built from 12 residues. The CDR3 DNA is TGTGCCAGCAGACGCGACGAAGGTACGCAGTATTTT. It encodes CASRRDEGTQYF.

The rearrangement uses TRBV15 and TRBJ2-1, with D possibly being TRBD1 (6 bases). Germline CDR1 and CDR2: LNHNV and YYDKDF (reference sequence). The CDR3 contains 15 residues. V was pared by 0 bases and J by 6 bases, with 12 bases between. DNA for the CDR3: TGTGCCACCAGCAGAGATAACAGGGAGACCAATGAGCAGTTCTTC. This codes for CATSRDNRETNEQFF.

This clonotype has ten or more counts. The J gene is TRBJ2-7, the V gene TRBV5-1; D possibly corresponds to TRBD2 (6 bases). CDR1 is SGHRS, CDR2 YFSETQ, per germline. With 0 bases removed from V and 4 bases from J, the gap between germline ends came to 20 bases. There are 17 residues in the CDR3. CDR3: CASSLVEGRVGGYEQYF. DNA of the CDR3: TGCGCCAGCAGCTTGGTGGAGGGAAGAGTTGGTGGTTACGAGCAGTACTTC. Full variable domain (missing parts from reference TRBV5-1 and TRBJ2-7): KAGVTQTPRYLIKTRGQQVTLSCSPISGHRSVSWYQQTPGQGLQFLFEYFSETQRNKGNFPGRFSGRQFSNSRSEMNVSTLELGDSALYLCASSLVEGRVGGYEQYFGPGTRLTVT.

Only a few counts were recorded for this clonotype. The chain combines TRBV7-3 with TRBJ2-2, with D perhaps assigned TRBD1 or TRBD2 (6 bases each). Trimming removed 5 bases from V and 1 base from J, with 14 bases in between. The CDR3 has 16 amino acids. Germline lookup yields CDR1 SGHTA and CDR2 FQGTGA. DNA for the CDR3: TGTGCCAGCAGCGTCATAGGAGGGGGGAACACCGGGGAGCTGTTTTTT. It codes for CASSVIGGGNTGELFF.

In DNA, the CDR3 is TGTGCCAGCAGCAAGGACATCAGCTACGAGCAGTACGTC. Its translation: CASSKDISYEQYV. The gene calls are TRBV5-6 and TRBJ2-7; TRBD1 is a possible D gene (5 bases). This CDR3 contains 13 residues. Germline loops: CDR1 SGHDT, CDR2 YYEEEE. Trimming took off 4 bases at V and 3 bases at J, with 11 bases between the two ends.

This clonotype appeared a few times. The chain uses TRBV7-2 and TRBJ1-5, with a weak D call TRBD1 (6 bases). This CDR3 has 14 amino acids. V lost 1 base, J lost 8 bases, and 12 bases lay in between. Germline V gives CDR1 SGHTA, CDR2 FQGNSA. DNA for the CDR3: TGTGCCAGCAGCTTAGTGGGGGGGCGGGAGCCCCAGCATTTT. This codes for CASSLVGGREPQHF.

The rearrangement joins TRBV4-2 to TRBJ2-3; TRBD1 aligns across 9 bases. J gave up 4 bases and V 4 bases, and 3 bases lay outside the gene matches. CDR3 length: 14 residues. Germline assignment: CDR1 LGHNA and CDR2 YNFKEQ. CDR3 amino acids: CASSPRDRADTQYF. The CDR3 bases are TGTGCCAGCAGCCCCCGGGACAGGGCAGATACGCAGTATTTT.

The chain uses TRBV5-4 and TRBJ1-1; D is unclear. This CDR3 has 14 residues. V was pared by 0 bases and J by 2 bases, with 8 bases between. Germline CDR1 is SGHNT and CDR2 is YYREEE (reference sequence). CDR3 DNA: TGTGCCAGCAGCTTGGTTAGCAGTAACACTGAAGCTTTCTTT. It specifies CASSLVSSNTEAFF.

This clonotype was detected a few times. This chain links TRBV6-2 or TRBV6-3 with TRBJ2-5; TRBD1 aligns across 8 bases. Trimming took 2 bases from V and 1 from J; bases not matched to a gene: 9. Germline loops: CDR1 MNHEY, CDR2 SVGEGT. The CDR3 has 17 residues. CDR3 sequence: CASSYARDRITQETQYF. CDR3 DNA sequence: TGTGCCAGCAGTTACGCCAGGGACAGGATTACCCAAGAGACCCAGTACTTC.

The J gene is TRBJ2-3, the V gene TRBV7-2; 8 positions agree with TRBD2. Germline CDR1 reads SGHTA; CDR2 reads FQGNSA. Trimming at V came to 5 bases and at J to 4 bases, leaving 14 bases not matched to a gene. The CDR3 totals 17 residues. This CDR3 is CASSPRGMRGAADTQYF. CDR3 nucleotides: TGTGCCAGCAGCCCCCGGGGGATGCGGGGGGCAGCAGATACGCAGTATTTT.

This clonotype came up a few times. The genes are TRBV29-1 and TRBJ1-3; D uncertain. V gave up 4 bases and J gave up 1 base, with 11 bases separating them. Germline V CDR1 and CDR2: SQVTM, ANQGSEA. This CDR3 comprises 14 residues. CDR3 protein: CSVGGGVSGNTIYF. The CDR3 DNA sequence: TGCAGCGTTGGCGGTGGAGTTTCTGGAAACACCATATATTTT. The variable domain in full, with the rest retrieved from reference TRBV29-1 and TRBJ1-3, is SAVISQKPSRDICQRGTSLTIQCQVDSQVTMMFWYRQQPGQSLTLIATANQGSEATYESGFVIDKFPISRPNLTFSTLTVSNMSPEDSSIYLCSVGGGVSGNTIYFGEGSWLTVV.

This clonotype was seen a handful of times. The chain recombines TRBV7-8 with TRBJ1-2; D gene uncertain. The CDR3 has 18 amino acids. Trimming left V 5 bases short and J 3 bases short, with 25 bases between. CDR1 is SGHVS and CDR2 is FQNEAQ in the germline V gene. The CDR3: CASSPSGRRVRSDYGYTF. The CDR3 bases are TGTGCCAGCAGCCCGAGCGGTCGGCGGGTCCGATCTGACTATGGCTACACCTTC. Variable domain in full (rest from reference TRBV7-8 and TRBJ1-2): GAGVSQSPRYKVAKRGQDVALRCDPISGHVSLFWYQQALGQGPEFLTYFQNEAQLDKSGLPSDRFFAERPEGSVSTLKIQRTQQEDSAVYLCASSPSGRRVRSDYGYTFGSGTRLTVV.

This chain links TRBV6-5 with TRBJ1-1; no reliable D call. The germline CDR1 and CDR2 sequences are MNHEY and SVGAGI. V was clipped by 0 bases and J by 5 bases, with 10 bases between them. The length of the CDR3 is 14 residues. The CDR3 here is CASSYSEGGTEAFF. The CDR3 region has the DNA TGTGCCAGCAGTTACTCTGAGGGAGGGACTGAAGCTTTCTTT.

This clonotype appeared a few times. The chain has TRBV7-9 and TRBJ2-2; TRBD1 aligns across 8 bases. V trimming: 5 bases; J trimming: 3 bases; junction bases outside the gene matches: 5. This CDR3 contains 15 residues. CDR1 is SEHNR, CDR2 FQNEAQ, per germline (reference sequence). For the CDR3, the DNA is TGTGCCAGCAGCCGACAGGGGCAGGACACCGGGGAGCTGTTTTTT. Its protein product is CASSRQGQDTGELFF.

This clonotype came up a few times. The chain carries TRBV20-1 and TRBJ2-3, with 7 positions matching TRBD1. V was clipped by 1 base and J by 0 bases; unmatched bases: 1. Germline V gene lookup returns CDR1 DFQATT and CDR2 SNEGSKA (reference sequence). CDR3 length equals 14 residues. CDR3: CSARVTGSTDTQYF. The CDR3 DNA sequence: TGCAGTGCTAGAGTGACAGGGAGCACAGATACGCAGTATTTT.

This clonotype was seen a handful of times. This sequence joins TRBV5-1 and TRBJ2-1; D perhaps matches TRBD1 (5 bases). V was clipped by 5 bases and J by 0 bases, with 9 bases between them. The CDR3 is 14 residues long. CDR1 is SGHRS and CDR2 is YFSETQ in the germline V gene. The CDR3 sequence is CASSPQGSYNEQFF. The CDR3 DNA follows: TGCGCCAGCAGTCCGCAGGGCTCCTACAATGAGCAGTTCTTC.

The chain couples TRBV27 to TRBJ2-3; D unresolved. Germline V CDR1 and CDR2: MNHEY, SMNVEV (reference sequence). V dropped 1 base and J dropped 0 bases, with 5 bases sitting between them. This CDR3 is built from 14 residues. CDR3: CASSLYVSTDTQYF. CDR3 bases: TGTGCCAGCAGTTTATATGTGAGCACAGATACGCAGTATTTT.

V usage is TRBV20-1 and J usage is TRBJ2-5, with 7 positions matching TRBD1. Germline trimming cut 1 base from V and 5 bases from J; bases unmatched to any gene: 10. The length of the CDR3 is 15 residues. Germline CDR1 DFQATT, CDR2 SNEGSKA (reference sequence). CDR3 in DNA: TGCAGTGCTAGAGCTCGACAGGGCGCGGAGGAGACCCAGTACTTC. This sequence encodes CSARARQGAEETQYF.

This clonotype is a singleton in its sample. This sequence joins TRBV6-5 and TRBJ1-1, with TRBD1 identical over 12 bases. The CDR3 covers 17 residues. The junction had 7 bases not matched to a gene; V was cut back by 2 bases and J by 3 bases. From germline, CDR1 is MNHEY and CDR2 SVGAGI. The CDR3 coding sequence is TGTGCCAGCAGTTACAACCGGGACAGGGGGCGGTACACTGAAGCTTTCTTT. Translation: CASSYNRDRGRYTEAFF.

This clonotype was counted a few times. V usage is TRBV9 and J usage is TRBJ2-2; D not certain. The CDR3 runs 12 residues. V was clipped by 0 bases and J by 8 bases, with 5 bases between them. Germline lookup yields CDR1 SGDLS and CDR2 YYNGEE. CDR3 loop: CASSVENGELFF. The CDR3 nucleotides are TGTGCCAGCAGCGTAGAGAATGGGGAGCTGTTTTTT.

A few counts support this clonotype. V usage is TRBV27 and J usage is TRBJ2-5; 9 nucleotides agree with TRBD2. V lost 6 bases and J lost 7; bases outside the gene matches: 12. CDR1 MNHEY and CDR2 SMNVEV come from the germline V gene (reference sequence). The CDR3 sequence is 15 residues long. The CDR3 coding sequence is TGTGCCAGCAGCATCGGGACTAGCTCCAGGGGGACCCAGTACTTC. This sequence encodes CASSIGTSSRGTQYF.

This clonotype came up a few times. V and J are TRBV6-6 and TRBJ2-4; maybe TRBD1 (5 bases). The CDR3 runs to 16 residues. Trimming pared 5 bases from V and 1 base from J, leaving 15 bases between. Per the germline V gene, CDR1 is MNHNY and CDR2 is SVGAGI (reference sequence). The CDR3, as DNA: TGTGCCAGCAGTCAGAATCAGGGTCCGGCCAAAAACATTCAGTACTTC. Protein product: CASSQNQGPAKNIQYF.

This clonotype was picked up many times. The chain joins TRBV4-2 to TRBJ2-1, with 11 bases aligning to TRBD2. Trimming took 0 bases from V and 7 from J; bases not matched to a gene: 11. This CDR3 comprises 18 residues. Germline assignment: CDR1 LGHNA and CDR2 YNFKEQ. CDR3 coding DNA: TGTGCCAGCAGCCAAGATCGGGCCGGGACTAGCGGTCGAAATGAGCAGTTCTTC. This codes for CASSQDRAGTSGRNEQFF.

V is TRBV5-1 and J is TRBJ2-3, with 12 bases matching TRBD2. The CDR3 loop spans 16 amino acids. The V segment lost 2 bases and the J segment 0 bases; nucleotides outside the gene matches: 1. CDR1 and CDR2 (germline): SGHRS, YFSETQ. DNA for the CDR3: TGCGCCAGCAGCTTTGGACTAGCGGGGAGCACAGATACGCAGTATTTT. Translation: CASSFGLAGSTDTQYF. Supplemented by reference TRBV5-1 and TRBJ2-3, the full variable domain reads KAGVTQTPRYLIKTRGQQVTLSCSPISGHRSVSWYQQTPGQGLQFLFEYFSETQRNKGNFPGRFSGRQFSNSRSEMNVSTLELGDSALYLCASSFGLAGSTDTQYFGPGTRLTVL.

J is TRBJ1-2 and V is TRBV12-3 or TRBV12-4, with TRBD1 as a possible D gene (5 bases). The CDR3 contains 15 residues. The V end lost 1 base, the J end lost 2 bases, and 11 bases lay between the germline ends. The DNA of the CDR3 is TGTGCCAGCAGTTTAGTATTGCGGGGGAACTATGGCTACACCTTC. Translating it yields CASSLVLRGNYGYTF.

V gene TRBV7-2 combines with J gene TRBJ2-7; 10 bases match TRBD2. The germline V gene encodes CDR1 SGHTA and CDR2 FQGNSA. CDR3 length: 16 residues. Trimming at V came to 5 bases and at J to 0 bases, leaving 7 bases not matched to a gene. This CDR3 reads CASSVTSGDFSYEQYF. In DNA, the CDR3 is TGTGCCAGCAGCGTAACTAGCGGGGATTTCTCCTACGAGCAGTACTTC.

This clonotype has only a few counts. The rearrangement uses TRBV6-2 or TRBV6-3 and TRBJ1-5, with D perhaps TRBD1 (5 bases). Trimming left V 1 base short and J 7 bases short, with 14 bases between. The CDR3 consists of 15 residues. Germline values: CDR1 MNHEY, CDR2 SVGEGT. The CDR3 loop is CASSYYQGAGQPQHF. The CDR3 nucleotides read TGTGCCAGCAGTTACTACCAGGGAGCCGGGCAGCCCCAGCATTTT.

The CDR3 DNA reads TGTGCCACTCGGGACAGGGGCGACACTGAAGCTTTCTTT. The encoded protein is CATRDRGDTEAFF. This chain connects TRBV10-3 to TRBJ1-1; 10 positions agree with TRBD1. With 10 bases clipped from V and 3 bases from J, the junction kept 5 bases outside the gene matches. CDR1 is ENHRY, CDR2 SYGVKD, per germline. The CDR3 loop spans 13 amino acids.

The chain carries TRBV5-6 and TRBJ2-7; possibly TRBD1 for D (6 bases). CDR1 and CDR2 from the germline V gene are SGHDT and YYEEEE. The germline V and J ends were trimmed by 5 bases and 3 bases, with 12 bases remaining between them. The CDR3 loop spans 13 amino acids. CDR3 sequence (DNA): TGTGCCAGCAGATCTCGACAGGTCTACGAGCAGTACTTC. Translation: CASRSRQVYEQYF.

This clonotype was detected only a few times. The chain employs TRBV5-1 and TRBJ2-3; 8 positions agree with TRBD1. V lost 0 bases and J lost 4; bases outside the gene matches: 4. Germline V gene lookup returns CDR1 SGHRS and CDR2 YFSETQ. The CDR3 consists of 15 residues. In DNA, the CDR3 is TGCGCCAGCAGCTTGGGAAGGACAGGGTCAGATACGCAGTATTTT. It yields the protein CASSLGRTGSDTQYF.

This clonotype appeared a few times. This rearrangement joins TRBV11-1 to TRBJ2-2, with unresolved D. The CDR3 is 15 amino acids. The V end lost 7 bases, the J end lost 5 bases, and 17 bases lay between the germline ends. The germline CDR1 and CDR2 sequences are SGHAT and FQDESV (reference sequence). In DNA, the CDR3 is TGTGCCAGCACCCCCTCCCGCAGAGATACCGGGGAGCTGTTTTTT. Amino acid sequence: CASTPSRRDTGELFF.

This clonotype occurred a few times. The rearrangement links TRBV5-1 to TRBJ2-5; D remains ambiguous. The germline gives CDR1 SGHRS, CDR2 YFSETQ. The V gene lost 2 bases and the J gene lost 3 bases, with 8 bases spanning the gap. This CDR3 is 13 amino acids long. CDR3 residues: CASSFFGEETQYF. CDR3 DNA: TGCGCCAGCAGCTTCTTCGGAGAAGAGACCCAGTACTTC.